A selection of T cell receptor beta chains follows, all from one sample in a study of Ad26.COV2.S vaccination and SARS-CoV-2 variants. Method: immunoSEQ multiplex PCR; TCRdb's copy keeps in-frame clones and lacks some. The table includes 440,000 or so clones, around 92% detected once. The sequencing here drew on peripheral blood, taken in a trial of Ad26.COV2.S vaccine versus placebo. The receptors shown here come from a person aged 18 to 59 who received the Ad26.COV2.S COVID-19 vaccine or a placebo. Both conserved end residues are part of each CDR3. Fields, in order: CDR3 length, clone size, V gene, J gene, D gene, CDR3 DNA, CDR3 protein. The D gene is left open where the match is weak. Expanded clones are given a class, and other clones once, few, many or no size at all.

len: 12; abundance: once; v_gene: TRBV15; j_gene: TRBJ2-7; d_gene: TRBD1; CDR3nt: TGTGCCACCCGACAGGGCTCCTACGAGCAGTACTTC; CDR3aa: CATRQGSYEQYF
len: 12; abundance: NA; v_gene: TRBV19; j_gene: TRBJ2-1; d_gene: NA; CDR3nt: TGTGCCAGTAGTCGAGGGGGGGGAGAGCAGTTCTTC; CDR3aa: CASSRGGGEQFF
len: 13; abundance: NA; v_gene: TRBV3-1/TRBV3-2; j_gene: TRBJ2-3; d_gene: NA; CDR3nt: TGTGCCAGCAGCCAGGGGTTCACAGATACGCAGTATTTT; CDR3aa: CASSQGFTDTQYF
len: 15; abundance: NA; v_gene: TRBV7-9; j_gene: TRBJ1-1; d_gene: TRBD1; CDR3nt: TGTGCCAGCAGCTTCGGGGACAGGGTTCTAACTGAAGCTTTCTTT; CDR3aa: CASSFGDRVLTEAFF
len: 14; abundance: NA; v_gene: TRBV6-5; j_gene: TRBJ1-4; d_gene: NA; CDR3nt: TGTGCCAGCAGTTACGGCATAGGGAATGAAAAACTGTTTTTT; CDR3aa: CASSYGIGNEKLFF
len: 16; abundance: NA; v_gene: TRBV6-5; j_gene: TRBJ2-5; d_gene: NA; CDR3nt: TGTGCCAGCAGTTCTGGGACAACTCCAAACCAAGAGACCCAGTACTTC; CDR3aa: CASSSGTTPNQETQYF
len: 13; abundance: once; v_gene: TRBV9; j_gene: TRBJ2-5; d_gene: NA; CDR3nt: TGTGCCAGCAGCGCCGGACGAGGAGAGACCCAGTACTTC; CDR3aa: CASSAGRGETQYF
len: 11; abundance: NA; v_gene: TRBV29-1; j_gene: TRBJ1-2; d_gene: NA; CDR3nt: TGCAGCGTTTCCCAGTTCTATGGCTACACCTTC; CDR3aa: CSVSQFYGYTF
len: 17; abundance: NA; v_gene: TRBV3-1/TRBV3-2; j_gene: TRBJ2-7; d_gene: TRBD2; CDR3nt: TGTGCCAGCAGCCCCGCCGGGCTAGCGGGGAGCTCCTACGAGCAGTACTTC; CDR3aa: CASSPAGLAGSSYEQYF
len: 15; abundance: NA; v_gene: TRBV28; j_gene: TRBJ1-2; d_gene: NA; CDR3nt: TGTGCCAGCAGTTTGAGGGGCCCAGGGGACTATGGCTACACCTTC; CDR3aa: CASSLRGPGDYGYTF
len: 15; abundance: NA; v_gene: TRBV27; j_gene: TRBJ2-7; d_gene: NA; CDR3nt: TGTGCCAGCAGAAGAGGGGGGGGACAGACCTACGAGCAGTACTTC; CDR3aa: CASRRGGGQTYEQYF